The following is a T cell receptor (beta chain) sequence with its context. The data originate from a study of blood T cell repertoires in COVID-19. Original processing methods: Reference gene primer amplification gave nucleated cell count estimates. Assay: immunoSEQ multiplex PCR; the TCRdb copy retains only in-frame clones and omits some. V and J calls and clone size follow that table, whereas D and trimming were derived from the DNA. The sample gives over 120,000 clones, 78% of which show up once; around 5.5% is in the top ten. This CDR3 region has 13 residues. The germline V gene encodes CDR1 SGHTA and CDR2 FQGNSA. V was trimmed by 5 bases and J by 7 bases, leaving 11 bases between them.

V and J are TRBV7-2 and TRBJ1-4, with a tentative D call TRBD1 (5 bases). The specimen sequenced was PBMCs or T cells enriched from blood (not recorded which). The sequence came from a woman aged 50 to 60 who had recovered from COVID-19. The CDR3 region is CASSTETGEKLFF. CDR3 DNA sequence: TGTGCCAGCAGCACAGAAACAGGTGAAAAACTGTTTTTT.